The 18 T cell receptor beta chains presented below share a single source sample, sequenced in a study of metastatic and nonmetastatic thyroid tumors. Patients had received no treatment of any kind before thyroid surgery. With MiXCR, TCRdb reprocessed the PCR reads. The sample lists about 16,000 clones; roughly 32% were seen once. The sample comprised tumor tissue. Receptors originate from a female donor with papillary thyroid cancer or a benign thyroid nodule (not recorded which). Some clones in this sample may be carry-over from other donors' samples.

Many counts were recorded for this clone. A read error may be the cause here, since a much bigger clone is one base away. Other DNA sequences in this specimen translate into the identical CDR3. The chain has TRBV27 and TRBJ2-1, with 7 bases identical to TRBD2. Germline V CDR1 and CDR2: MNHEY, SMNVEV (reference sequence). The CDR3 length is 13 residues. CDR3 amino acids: CASAWTGGNVQFF. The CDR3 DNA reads TGTGCCAGCGCCTGGACGGGGGGAAATGTGCAGTTCTTC.

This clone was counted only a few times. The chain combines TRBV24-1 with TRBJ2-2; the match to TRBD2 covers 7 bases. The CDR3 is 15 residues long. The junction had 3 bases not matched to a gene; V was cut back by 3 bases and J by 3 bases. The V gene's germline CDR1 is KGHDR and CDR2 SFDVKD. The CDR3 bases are TGTGCCACCAGTGATGCTAGCGGCCACACCGGGGAGCTGTTTTTT. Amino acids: CATSDASGHTGELFF.

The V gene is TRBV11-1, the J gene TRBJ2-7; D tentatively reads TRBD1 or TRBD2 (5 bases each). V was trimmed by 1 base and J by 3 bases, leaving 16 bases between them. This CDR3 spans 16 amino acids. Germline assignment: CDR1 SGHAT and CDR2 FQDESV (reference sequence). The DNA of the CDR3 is TGTGCCAGCAGCTTAGGGGACCCCACGACCAACTACGAGCAGTACTTC. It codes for CASSLGDPTTNYEQYF.

In DNA form, the CDR3 reads TGCGCCAGCAGTGCCGGGACAGGGGTTATGAACACTGAAGCTTTCTTT. This sequence encodes CASSAGTGVMNTEAFF. The V call is TRBV5-1, the J call TRBJ1-1; 10 nucleotides match TRBD1. V lost 5 bases and J lost 0; bases outside the gene matches: 7. CDR3 length: 16 residues. Germline V gives CDR1 SGHRS, CDR2 YFSETQ.

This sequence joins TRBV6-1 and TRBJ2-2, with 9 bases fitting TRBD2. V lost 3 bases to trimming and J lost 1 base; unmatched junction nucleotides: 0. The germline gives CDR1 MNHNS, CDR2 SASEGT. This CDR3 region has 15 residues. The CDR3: CASSETSGNTGELFF. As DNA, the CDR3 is TGTGCCAGCAGTGAGACTAGCGGGAACACCGGGGAGCTGTTTTTT.

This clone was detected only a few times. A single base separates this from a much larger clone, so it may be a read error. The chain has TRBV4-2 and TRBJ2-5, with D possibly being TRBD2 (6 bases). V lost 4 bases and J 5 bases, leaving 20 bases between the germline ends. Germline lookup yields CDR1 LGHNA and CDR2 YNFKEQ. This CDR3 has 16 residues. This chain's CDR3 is CASSRGGSANRETQYF. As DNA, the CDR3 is TGTGCCAGCAGCCGAGGAGGGTCGGCAAATCGGGAGACCCAGTACTTC.

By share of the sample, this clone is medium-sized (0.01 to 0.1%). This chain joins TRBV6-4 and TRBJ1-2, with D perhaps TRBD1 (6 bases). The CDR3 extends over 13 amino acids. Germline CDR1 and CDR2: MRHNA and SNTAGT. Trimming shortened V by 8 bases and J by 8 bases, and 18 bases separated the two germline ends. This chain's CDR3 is CASCQSGAKGYTF. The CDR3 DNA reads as TGTGCCAGCTGTCAGTCGGGGGCGAAAGGCTACACCTTC.

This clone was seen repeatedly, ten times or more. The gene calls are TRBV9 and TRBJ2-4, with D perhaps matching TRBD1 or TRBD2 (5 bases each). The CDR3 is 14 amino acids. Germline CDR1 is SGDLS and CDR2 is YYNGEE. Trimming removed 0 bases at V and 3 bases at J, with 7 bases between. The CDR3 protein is CASSVGGSKNIQYF. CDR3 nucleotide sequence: TGTGCCAGCAGCGTAGGGGGGAGCAAAAACATTCAGTACTTC.

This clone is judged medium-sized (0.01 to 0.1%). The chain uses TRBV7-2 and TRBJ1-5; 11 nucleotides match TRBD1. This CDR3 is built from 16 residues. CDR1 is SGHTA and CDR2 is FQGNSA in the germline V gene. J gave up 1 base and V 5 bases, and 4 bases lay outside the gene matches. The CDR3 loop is CASSARDRGSNQPQHF. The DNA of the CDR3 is TGTGCCAGCAGCGCCCGGGACAGGGGGAGCAATCAGCCCCAGCATTTT.

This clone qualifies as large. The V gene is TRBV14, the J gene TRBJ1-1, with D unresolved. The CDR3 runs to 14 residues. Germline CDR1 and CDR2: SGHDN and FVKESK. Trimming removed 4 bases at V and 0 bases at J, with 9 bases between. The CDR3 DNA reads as TGTGCCAGCAGCCCACCTGGGATGAACACTGAAGCTTTCTTT. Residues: CASSPPGMNTEAFF.

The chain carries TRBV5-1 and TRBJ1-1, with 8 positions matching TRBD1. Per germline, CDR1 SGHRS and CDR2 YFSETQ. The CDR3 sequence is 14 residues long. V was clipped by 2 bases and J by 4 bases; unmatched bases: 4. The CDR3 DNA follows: TGCGCCAGCAGCTTTCAGGGGGCTGGCACTGAAGCTTTCTTT. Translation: CASSFQGAGTEAFF.

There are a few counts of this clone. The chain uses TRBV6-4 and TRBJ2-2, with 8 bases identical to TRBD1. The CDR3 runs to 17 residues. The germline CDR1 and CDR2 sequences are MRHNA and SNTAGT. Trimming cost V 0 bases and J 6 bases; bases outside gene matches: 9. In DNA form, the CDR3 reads TGTGCCAGCAGTGACTCACGAGGACAGGGTTTTCCCGGGGAGCTGTTTTTT. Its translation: CASSDSRGQGFPGELFF.

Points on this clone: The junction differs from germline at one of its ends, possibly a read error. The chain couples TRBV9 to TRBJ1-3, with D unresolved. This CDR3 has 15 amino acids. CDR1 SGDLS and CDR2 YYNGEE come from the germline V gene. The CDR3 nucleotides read TGTGCCAGCAGCTTTGTAGGCAACTCTGGAAACAGCATATATTTT. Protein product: CASSFVGNSGNSIYF.

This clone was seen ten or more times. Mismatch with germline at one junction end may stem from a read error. This CDR3 reads CASRLGHFTMAF. Here the CDR3 DNA reads TGTGCCAGCAGGCTTGGACATTTCACAATGGCCTTC. V is TRBV28 and J is TRBJ2-7; perhaps TRBD1 as D (5 bases). The CDR3 totals 12 residues. Per the germline V gene, CDR1 is MDHEN and CDR2 is SYDVKM.

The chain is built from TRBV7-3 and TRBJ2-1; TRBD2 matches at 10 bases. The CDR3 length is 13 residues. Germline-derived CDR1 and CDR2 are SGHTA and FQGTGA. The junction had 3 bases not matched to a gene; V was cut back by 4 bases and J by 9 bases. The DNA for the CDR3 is TGTGCCAGCAGCTCCCTAGCGGGAGCTGAGCAGTTCTTC. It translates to CASSSLAGAEQFF.

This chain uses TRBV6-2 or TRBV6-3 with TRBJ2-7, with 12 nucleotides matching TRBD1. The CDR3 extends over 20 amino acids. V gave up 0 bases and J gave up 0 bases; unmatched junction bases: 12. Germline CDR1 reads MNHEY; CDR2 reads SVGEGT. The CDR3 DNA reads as TGTGCCAGCAGTTACTCCAGCGTCCCGGGACAGGGGGCAAACTCCTACGAGCAGTACTTC. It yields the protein CASSYSSVPGQGANSYEQYF.

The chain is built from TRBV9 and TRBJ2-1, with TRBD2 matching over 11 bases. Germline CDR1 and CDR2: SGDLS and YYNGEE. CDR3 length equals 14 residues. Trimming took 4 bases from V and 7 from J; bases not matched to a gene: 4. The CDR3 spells CASSLAGGWNEQFF. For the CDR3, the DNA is TGTGCCAGCAGCCTAGCGGGAGGTTGGAATGAGCAGTTCTTC.

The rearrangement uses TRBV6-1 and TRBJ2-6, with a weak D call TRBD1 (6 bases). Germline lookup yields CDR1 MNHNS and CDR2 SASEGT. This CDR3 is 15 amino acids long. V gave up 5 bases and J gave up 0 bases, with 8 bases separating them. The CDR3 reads CASSWTVSGANVLTF. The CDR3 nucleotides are TGTGCCAGCAGTTGGACAGTCTCTGGGGCCAACGTCCTGACTTTC.